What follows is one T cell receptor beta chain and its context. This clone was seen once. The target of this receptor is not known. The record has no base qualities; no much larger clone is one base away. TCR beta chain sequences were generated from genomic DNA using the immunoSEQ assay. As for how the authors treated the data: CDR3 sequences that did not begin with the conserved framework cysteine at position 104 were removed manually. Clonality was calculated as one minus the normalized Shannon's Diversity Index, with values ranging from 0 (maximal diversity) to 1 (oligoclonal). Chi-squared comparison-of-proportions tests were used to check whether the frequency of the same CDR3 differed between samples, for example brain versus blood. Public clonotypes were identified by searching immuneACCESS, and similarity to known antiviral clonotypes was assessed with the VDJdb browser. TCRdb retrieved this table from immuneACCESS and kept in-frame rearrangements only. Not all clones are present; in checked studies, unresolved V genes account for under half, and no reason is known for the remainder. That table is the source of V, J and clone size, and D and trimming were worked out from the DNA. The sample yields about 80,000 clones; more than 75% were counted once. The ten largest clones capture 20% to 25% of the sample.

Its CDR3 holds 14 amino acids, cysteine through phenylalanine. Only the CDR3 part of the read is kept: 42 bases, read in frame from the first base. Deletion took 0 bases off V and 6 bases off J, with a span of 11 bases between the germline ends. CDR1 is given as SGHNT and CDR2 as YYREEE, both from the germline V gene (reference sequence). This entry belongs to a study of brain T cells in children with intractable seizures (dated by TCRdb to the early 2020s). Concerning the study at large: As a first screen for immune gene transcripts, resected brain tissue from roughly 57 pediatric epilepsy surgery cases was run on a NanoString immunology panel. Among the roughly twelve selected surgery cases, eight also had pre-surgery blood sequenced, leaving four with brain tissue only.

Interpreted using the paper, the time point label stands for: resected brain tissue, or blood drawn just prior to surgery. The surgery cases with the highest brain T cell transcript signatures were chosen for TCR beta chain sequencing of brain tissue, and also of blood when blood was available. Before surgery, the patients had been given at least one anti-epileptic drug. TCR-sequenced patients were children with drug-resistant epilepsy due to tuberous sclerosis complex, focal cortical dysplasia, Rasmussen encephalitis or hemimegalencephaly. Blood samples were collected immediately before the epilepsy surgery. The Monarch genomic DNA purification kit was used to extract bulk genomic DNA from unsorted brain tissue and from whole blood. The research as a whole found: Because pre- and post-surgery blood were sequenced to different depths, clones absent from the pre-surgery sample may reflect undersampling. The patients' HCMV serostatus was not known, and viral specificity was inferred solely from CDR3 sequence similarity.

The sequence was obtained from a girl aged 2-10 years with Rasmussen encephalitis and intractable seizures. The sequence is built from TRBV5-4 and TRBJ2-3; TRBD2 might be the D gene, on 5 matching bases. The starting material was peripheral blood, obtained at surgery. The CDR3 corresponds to CASSLGHTGDTQYF. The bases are TGTGCCAGCAGCTTGGGGCACACGGGGGATACGCAGTATTTT.